The rows below give T cell receptor beta chains drawn from one sample of a study of T cell changes during pregnancy in multiple sclerosis. Libraries were prepared by immunoSEQ multiplex PCR; TCRdb keeps only in-frame clonotypes and omits some of them. The sample carries some 74,000 clones, 85% to 95% recorded once. This specimen was peripheral blood, taken before pregnancy. The receptors were gathered from a female donor with multiple sclerosis, enrolled in a pregnancy study. The CDR3 runs from the conserved cysteine through the conserved F or W. Fields, in order: clone size, J gene, D gene, V gene, CDR3 protein, CDR3 DNA. The D gene is left open where the match is weak. Not every row has a clone size; where given, it reads once, few, many or a size class.

clone size: .
J gene: TRBJ2-7
D gene: TRBD1
V gene: TRBV5-5
CDR3 protein: CASSPGQVTSYEQYF
CDR3 DNA: TGTGCCAGCAGCCCGGGACAGGTCACCTCCTACGAGCAGTACTTC

clone size: .
J gene: TRBJ1-2
D gene: TRBD1
V gene: TRBV29-1
CDR3 protein: CSVQQGWDYGYTF
CDR3 DNA: TGCAGCGTCCAACAGGGGTGGGACTATGGCTACACCTTC

clone size: .
J gene: TRBJ1-3
D gene: .
V gene: TRBV5-6
CDR3 protein: CASSPVGQASSGNTIYF
CDR3 DNA: TGTGCCAGCAGCCCGGTGGGGCAAGCATCCTCTGGAAACACCATATATTTT

clone size: .
J gene: TRBJ1-5
D gene: .
V gene: TRBV19
CDR3 protein: CASKTGYQPQHF
CDR3 DNA: TGTGCCAGCAAGACAGGATATCAGCCCCAGCATTTT

clone size: once
J gene: TRBJ2-7
D gene: .
V gene: TRBV5-1
CDR3 protein: CASSYWTGSSSYEQYF
CDR3 DNA: TGCGCCAGCAGCTATTGGACCGGGAGTAGCTCCTACGAGCAGTACTTC

clone size: .
J gene: TRBJ2-7
D gene: TRBD2
V gene: TRBV9
CDR3 protein: CASSRTSGIHEQYF
CDR3 DNA: TGTGCCAGCAGCCGCACTAGCGGGATCCACGAGCAGTACTTC

clone size: .
J gene: TRBJ2-2
D gene: TRBD2
V gene: TRBV5-1
CDR3 protein: CASSFGLAGQTGELFF
CDR3 DNA: TGCGCCAGCAGCTTTGGACTAGCGGGACAAACCGGGGAGCTGTTTTTT

clone size: .
J gene: TRBJ2-5
D gene: TRBD1
V gene: TRBV4-3
CDR3 protein: CASSQDIQGARETQYF
CDR3 DNA: TGCGCCAGCAGCCAAGATATCCAGGGGGCGAGGGAGACCCAGTACTTC

clone size: .
J gene: TRBJ2-5
D gene: .
V gene: TRBV20-1
CDR3 protein: CSALQETQYF
CDR3 DNA: TGCAGTGCTCTGCAAGAGACCCAGTACTTC

clone size: .
J gene: TRBJ2-7
D gene: .
V gene: TRBV19
CDR3 protein: CASSIGREGGEQYF
CDR3 DNA: TGTGCCAGTAGTATAGGCAGGGAAGGTGGCGAGCAGTACTTC

clone size: .
J gene: TRBJ1-1
D gene: TRBD1
V gene: TRBV19
CDR3 protein: CASKGQAKNTEAFF
CDR3 DNA: TGTGCCAGTAAGGGACAGGCCAAGAACACTGAAGCTTTCTTT

clone size: .
J gene: TRBJ1-1
D gene: TRBD1
V gene: TRBV29-1
CDR3 protein: CSVDGTGVGNTEAFF
CDR3 DNA: TGCAGCGTTGATGGGACAGGGGTAGGGAACACTGAAGCTTTCTTT

clone size: few
J gene: TRBJ2-2
D gene: .
V gene: TRBV7-2
CDR3 protein: CASSLRTANTGELFF
CDR3 DNA: TGTGCCAGCAGCCTAAGGACAGCGAACACCGGGGAGCTGTTTTTT

clone size: .
J gene: TRBJ2-7
D gene: TRBD2
V gene: TRBV28
CDR3 protein: CASLVGLAGGPAHEQYF
CDR3 DNA: TGTGCCAGCCTTGTTGGGCTAGCGGGAGGGCCCGCCCACGAGCAGTACTTC

clone size: .
J gene: TRBJ1-1
D gene: .
V gene: TRBV27
CDR3 protein: CASSRGTEAFF
CDR3 DNA: TGTGCCAGCAGTCGCGGGACTGAAGCTTTCTTT

clone size: once
J gene: TRBJ1-2
D gene: .
V gene: TRBV4-3
CDR3 protein: CASSQVVAGPIAF
CDR3 DNA: TGCGCCAGCAGCCAAGTTGTCGCAGGCCCCATCGCCTTC

clone size: .
J gene: TRBJ1-1
D gene: TRBD1
V gene: TRBV7-9
CDR3 protein: CASSVRQGPNTEAFF
CDR3 DNA: TGTGCCAGCAGCGTTCGACAGGGGCCGAACACTGAAGCTTTCTTT

clone size: .
J gene: TRBJ2-7
D gene: .
V gene: TRBV6-1
CDR3 protein: CASTPASGYEQYF
CDR3 DNA: TGTGCCAGCACCCCGGCCTCAGGGTACGAGCAGTACTTC

clone size: .
J gene: TRBJ2-1
D gene: TRBD2
V gene: TRBV11-2
CDR3 protein: CATIPGLAGGFYNEQFF
CDR3 DNA: TGTGCCACCATCCCGGGGCTAGCGGGCGGATTCTACAATGAGCAGTTCTTC

clone size: .
J gene: TRBJ1-3
D gene: TRBD1
V gene: TRBV7-2
CDR3 protein: CASSYLGTGFGAGNTIYF
CDR3 DNA: TGTGCCAGCAGCTACCTTGGGACAGGGTTTGGTGCTGGAAACACCATATATTTT

clone size: .
J gene: TRBJ2-7
D gene: TRBD1
V gene: TRBV6-5
CDR3 protein: CASSYGQGETYF
CDR3 DNA: TGTGCCAGCAGTTACGGACAGGGAGAAACGTACTTC

clone size: .
J gene: TRBJ2-1
D gene: .
V gene: TRBV7-2
CDR3 protein: CASSWSTGIYNEQFF
CDR3 DNA: TGTGCCAGCAGCTGGTCTACAGGGATTTACAATGAGCAGTTCTTC

clone size: .
J gene: TRBJ1-3
D gene: .
V gene: TRBV6-6
CDR3 protein: CASSYRTEGSGNTIYF
CDR3 DNA: TGTGCCAGCAGTTATCGGACAGAAGGGTCTGGAAACACCATATATTTT

clone size: .
J gene: TRBJ2-3
D gene: TRBD2
V gene: TRBV30
CDR3 protein: CAWSLFSGGSTDTQYF
CDR3 DNA: TGTGCCTGGAGTCTTTTTAGCGGGGGATCCACAGATACGCAGTATTTT

clone size: once
J gene: TRBJ2-7
D gene: TRBD2
V gene: TRBV5-1
CDR3 protein: CASSLGTSGRSYEQYF
CDR3 DNA: TGCGCCAGCAGCTTGGGGACTAGCGGGAGGTCTTACGAGCAGTACTTC

clone size: .
J gene: TRBJ2-5
D gene: TRBD2
V gene: TRBV11-2
CDR3 protein: CASSLTSGRAGETQYF
CDR3 DNA: TGTGCCAGCAGCTTGACTAGCGGGAGGGCCGGGGAGACCCAGTACTTC

clone size: .
J gene: TRBJ2-1
D gene: TRBD2
V gene: TRBV4-3
CDR3 protein: CASSQELGLAVTYNEQFF
CDR3 DNA: TGCGCCAGCAGCCAAGAATTGGGGCTAGCGGTAACCTACAATGAGCAGTTCTTC

clone size: .
J gene: TRBJ2-2
D gene: .
V gene: TRBV7-9
CDR3 protein: CASSPSGTGELFF
CDR3 DNA: TGTGCCAGCAGCCCCAGCGGCACCGGGGAGCTGTTTTTT

clone size: .
J gene: TRBJ2-3
D gene: .
V gene: TRBV7-3
CDR3 protein: CASSQTGLTTDTQYF
CDR3 DNA: TGTGCCAGCAGCCAAACTGGACTTACCACAGATACGCAGTATTTT

clone size: .
J gene: TRBJ2-3
D gene: TRBD2
V gene: TRBV7-9
CDR3 protein: CASSPRTSGSVTDTQYF
CDR3 DNA: TGTGCCAGCAGCCCCAGGACTAGCGGGAGTGTAACAGATACGCAGTATTTT

clone size: .
J gene: TRBJ2-5
D gene: .
V gene: TRBV7-3
CDR3 protein: CASSPTPQGRETQYF
CDR3 DNA: TGTGCCAGCAGCCCTACACCACAGGGTAGAGAGACCCAGTACTTC

clone size: .
J gene: TRBJ2-7
D gene: .
V gene: TRBV11-2
CDR3 protein: CASSLFLARSSYEQYF
CDR3 DNA: TGTGCCAGCAGCTTATTTCTAGCACGGAGCTCCTACGAGCAGTACTTC

clone size: once
J gene: TRBJ2-2
D gene: TRBD2
V gene: TRBV4-1
CDR3 protein: CASSQNSQGGRELFF
CDR3 DNA: TGCGCCAGCAGCCAAAATTCCCAGGGAGGGAGGGAGCTGTTTTTT

clone size: .
J gene: TRBJ2-1
D gene: TRBD2
V gene: TRBV19
CDR3 protein: CASSPRLAGISYNEQFF
CDR3 DNA: TGTGCCAGTAGTCCGAGGCTAGCGGGAATCTCCTACAATGAGCAGTTCTTC

clone size: .
J gene: TRBJ2-6
D gene: TRBD1
V gene: TRBV7-2
CDR3 protein: CASGTTGGGGANVLTF
CDR3 DNA: TGTGCCAGCGGAACCACAGGGGGCGGAGGTGCCAACGTCCTGACTTTC

clone size: .
J gene: TRBJ1-1
D gene: .
V gene: TRBV21-1
CDR3 protein: CASKKGQYTEAFF
CDR3 DNA: TGTGCCAGCAAAAAAGGACAGTACACTGAAGCTTTCTTT

clone size: .
J gene: TRBJ1-4
D gene: TRBD1
V gene: TRBV6-5
CDR3 protein: CASSYYAGGDEKLFF
CDR3 DNA: TGTGCCAGCAGTTATTACGCAGGGGGAGATGAAAAACTGTTTTTT

clone size: .
J gene: TRBJ1-1
D gene: .
V gene: TRBV7-2
CDR3 protein: CASSLGPISPEAFF
CDR3 DNA: TGTGCCAGCAGCTTAGGCCCTATCTCGCCTGAAGCTTTCTTT

clone size: .
J gene: TRBJ1-5
D gene: .
V gene: TRBV19
CDR3 protein: CASSASGVRGFYSNQPQHF
CDR3 DNA: TGTGCCAGTAGTGCCTCAGGGGTAAGGGGGTTTTATAGCAATCAGCCCCAGCATTTT

clone size: .
J gene: TRBJ1-4
D gene: TRBD1
V gene: TRBV28
CDR3 protein: CASSFQGANEKLFF
CDR3 DNA: TGTGCCAGCAGTTTTCAGGGGGCGAATGAAAAACTGTTTTTT

clone size: .
J gene: TRBJ2-2
D gene: .
V gene: TRBV4-3
CDR3 protein: CASSQDYGLLGGELFF
CDR3 DNA: TGCGCCAGCAGCCAAGATTATGGGCTCCTTGGCGGGGAGCTGTTTTTT

clone size: .
J gene: TRBJ2-1
D gene: TRBD2
V gene: TRBV7-3
CDR3 protein: CASRSSGSSYNEQFF
CDR3 DNA: TGTGCCAGCAGATCCAGCGGGAGTTCCTACAATGAGCAGTTCTTC

clone size: .
J gene: TRBJ2-1
D gene: TRBD1
V gene: TRBV7-2
CDR3 protein: CASSLSAGGNEQFF
CDR3 DNA: TGTGCCAGCAGCTTATCCGCAGGGGGCAATGAGCAGTTCTTC

clone size: .
J gene: TRBJ1-1
D gene: .
V gene: TRBV4-2
CDR3 protein: CASSQEGGTEAFF
CDR3 DNA: TGTGCCAGCAGCCAAGAAGGGGGCACTGAAGCTTTCTTT

clone size: .
J gene: TRBJ2-7
D gene: TRBD2
V gene: TRBV19
CDR3 protein: CASSENGRGYEQYF
CDR3 DNA: TGTGCCAGTAGTGAAAACGGGAGGGGCTACGAGCAGTACTTC

clone size: .
J gene: TRBJ1-5
D gene: .
V gene: TRBV4-2
CDR3 protein: CASSQDGGKHQPQHF
CDR3 DNA: TGTGCCAGCAGCCAAGATGGCGGCAAGCATCAGCCCCAGCATTTT